Below, 2 T cell receptor beta chains from the same sample are listed, as sequenced in a study of cytotoxic CD8 clonotypes in ibrutinib-treated CLL. TCRdb's copy holds only in-frame clones and misses some; the assay was immunoSEQ multiplex PCR. The sample includes some 140,000 clones, 80% to 95% seen only once; the top ten take 10% to 12%. Here the sequenced sample was PBMCs, taken after 12 months of ibrutinib treatment. The origin of the receptors is a human donor with chronic lymphocytic leukemia.

The chain combines TRBV4-2 with TRBJ2-1, with 12 bases lining up with TRBD1. With V trimmed by 7 bases and J by 5 bases, 9 bases remained unmatched. CDR1 and CDR2 (germline): LGHNA, YNFKEQ. This CDR3 region has 16 residues. The CDR3 coding sequence is TGTGCCAGCACCTCAATGGGACAGGGGGCGCACAATGAGCAGTTCTTC. It yields the protein CASTSMGQGAHNEQFF.

The chain recombines TRBV28 with TRBJ1-1, with TRBD1 matching over 10 bases. From germline, CDR1 is MDHEN and CDR2 SYDVKM. Trimming removed 7 bases from V and 3 bases from J; junction bases left unmatched: 5. The CDR3 is 14 residues long. DNA for the CDR3: TGTGCCAGCACCCAAGGACAGGGGGACACTGAAGCTTTCTTT. Amino acid sequence: CASTQGQGDTEAFF.